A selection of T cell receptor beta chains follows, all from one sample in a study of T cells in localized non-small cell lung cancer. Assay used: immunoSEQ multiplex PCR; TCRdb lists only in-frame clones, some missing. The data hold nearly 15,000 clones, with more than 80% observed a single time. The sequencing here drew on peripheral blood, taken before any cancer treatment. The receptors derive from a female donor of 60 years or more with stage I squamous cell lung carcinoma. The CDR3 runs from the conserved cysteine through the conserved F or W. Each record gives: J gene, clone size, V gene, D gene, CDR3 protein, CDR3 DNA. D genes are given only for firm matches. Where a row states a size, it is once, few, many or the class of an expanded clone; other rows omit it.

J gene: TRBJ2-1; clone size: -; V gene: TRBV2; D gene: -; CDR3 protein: CASGGRAELYNEQFF; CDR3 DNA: TGTGCCAGCGGGGGTCGAGCGGAGCTCTACAATGAGCAGTTCTTC
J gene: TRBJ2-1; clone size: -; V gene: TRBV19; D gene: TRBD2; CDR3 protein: CASSISGVVDNEQFF; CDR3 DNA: TGTGCCAGTAGTATTAGCGGGGTTGTCGACAATGAGCAGTTCTTC
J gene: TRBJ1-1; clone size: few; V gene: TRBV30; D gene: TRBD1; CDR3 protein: CAWSFTGEGAFF; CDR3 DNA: TGTGCCTGGAGTTTTACAGGGGAGGGAGCTTTCTTT
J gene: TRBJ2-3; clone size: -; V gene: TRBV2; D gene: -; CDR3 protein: CASLGSTDTQYF; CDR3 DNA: TGTGCCAGCTTGGGTAGCACAGATACGCAGTATTTT
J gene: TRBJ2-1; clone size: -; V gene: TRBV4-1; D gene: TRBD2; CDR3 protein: CASSQDVTSGSNEQFF; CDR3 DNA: TGCGCCAGCAGCCAAGATGTAACTAGCGGGAGCAATGAGCAGTTCTTC
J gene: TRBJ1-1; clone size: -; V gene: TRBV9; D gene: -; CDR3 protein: CASSVAPGLNTEAFF; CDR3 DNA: TGTGCCAGCAGCGTAGCGCCAGGCCTGAACACTGAAGCTTTCTTT
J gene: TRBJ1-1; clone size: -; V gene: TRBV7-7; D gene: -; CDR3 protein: CASSSTPTAAAFF; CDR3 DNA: TGTGCCAGCAGCTCGACCCCGACAGCAGCAGCTTTCTTT
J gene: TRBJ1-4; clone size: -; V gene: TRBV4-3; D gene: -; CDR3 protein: CASSQDEGGEKLFF; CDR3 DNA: TGCGCCAGCAGCCAAGACGAAGGAGGAGAAAAACTGTTTTTT
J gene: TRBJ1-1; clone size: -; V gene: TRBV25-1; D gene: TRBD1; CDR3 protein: CASNFGTDNTEAFF; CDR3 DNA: TGTGCCAGCAATTTCGGGACAGATAACACTGAAGCTTTCTTT
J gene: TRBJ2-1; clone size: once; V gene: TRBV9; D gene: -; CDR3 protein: CASSVGGFSYNEQFF; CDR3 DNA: TGTGCCAGCAGCGTAGGAGGGTTCTCCTACAATGAGCAGTTCTTC
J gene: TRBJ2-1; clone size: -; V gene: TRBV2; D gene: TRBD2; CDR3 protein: CASSGSGPSGYNEQFF; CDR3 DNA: TGTGCCAGCAGTGGAAGCGGGCCTAGCGGATACAATGAGCAGTTCTTC
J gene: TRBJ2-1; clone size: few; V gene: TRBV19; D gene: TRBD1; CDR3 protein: CASSTGTGTYNEQFF; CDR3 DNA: TGTGCCAGTAGTACCGGGACAGGGACCTACAATGAGCAGTTCTTC
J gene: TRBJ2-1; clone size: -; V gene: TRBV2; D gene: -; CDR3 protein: CASTSTNGLAQFF; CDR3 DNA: TGTGCCAGCACCTCTACGAATGGTCTCGCGCAGTTCTTC
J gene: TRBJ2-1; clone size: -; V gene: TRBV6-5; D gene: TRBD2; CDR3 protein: CASSLAGGVYNEQFF; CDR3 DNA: TGTGCCAGCAGCTTAGCGGGGGGGGTTTACAATGAGCAGTTCTTC
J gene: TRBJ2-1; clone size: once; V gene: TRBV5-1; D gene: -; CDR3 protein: CASSLVPDSYNEQFF; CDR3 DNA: TGCGCCAGCAGCTTGGTCCCGGATTCCTACAATGAGCAGTTCTTC
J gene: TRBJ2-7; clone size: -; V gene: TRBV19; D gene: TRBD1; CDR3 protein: CASSVGQGPYEQYF; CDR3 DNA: TGTGCCAGTAGTGTGGGACAGGGGCCCTACGAGCAGTACTTC
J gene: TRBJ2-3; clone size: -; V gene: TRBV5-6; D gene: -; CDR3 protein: CASSLLSVSTDTQYF; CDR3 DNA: TGTGCCAGCAGCTTGCTGAGCGTCAGCACAGATACGCAGTATTTT
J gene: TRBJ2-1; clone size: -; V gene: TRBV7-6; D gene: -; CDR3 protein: CASSFRQAVYNEQFF; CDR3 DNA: TGTGCCAGCAGCTTTCGTCAGGCAGTCTACAATGAGCAGTTCTTC
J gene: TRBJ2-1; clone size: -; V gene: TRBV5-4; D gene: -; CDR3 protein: CASSRAPGPSYNEQFF; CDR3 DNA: TGTGCCAGCAGCCGAGCCCCCGGCCCCTCCTACAATGAGCAGTTCTTC
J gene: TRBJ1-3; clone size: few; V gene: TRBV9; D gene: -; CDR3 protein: CASSVSAGNSGNTIYF; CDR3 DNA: TGTGCCAGCAGCGTATCCGCAGGGAACTCTGGAAACACCATATATTTT
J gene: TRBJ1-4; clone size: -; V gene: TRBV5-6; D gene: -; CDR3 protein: CASSFVPLREKLFF; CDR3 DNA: TGTGCCAGCAGCTTTGTCCCTCTTAGAGAAAAACTGTTTTTT
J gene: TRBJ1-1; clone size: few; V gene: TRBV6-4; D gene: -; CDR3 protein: CASSDRMGTEAFF; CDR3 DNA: TGTGCCAGCAGTGACAGGATGGGAACTGAAGCTTTCTTT
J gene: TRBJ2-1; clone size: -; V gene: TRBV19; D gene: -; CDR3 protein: CASSKDSYNEQFF; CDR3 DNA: TGTGCCAGTAGCAAGGACAGCTACAATGAGCAGTTCTTC
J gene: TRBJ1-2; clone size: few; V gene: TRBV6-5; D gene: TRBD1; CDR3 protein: CASSRGQGEGYTF; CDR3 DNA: TGTGCCAGCAGTAGGGGACAGGGTGAAGGCTACACCTTC
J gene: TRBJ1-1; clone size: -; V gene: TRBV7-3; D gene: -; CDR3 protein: CASSLTGGAWTEAFF; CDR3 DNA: TGTGCCAGCAGCTTAACAGGGGGTGCGTGGACTGAAGCTTTCTTT
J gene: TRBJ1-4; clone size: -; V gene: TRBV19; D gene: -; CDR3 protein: CASSIPGSGSEKLFF; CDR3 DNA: TGTGCCAGTAGTATCCCCGGGTCGGGGAGTGAAAAACTGTTTTTT
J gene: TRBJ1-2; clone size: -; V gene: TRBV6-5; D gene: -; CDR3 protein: CASTAQGDGYTF; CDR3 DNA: TGTGCCAGCACGGCGCAGGGCGATGGCTACACCTTC
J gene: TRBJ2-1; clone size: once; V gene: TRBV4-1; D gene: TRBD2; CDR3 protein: CASSQHLAGGPYEQFF; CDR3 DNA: TGCGCCAGCAGCCAACACTTAGCGGGAGGGCCTTATGAGCAGTTCTTC
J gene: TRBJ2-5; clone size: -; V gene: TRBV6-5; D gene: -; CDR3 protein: CASSWRGLETQYF; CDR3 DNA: TGTGCCAGCAGCTGGCGGGGGCTGGAGACCCAGTACTTC
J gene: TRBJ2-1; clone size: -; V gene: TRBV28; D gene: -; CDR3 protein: CASSILGYNEQFF; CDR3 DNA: TGTGCCAGCAGTATACTAGGTTACAATGAGCAGTTCTTC
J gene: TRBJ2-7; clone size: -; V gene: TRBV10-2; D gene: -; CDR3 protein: CASTTGDPYEQYF; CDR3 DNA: TGCGCCAGCACTACCGGGGATCCCTACGAGCAGTACTTC
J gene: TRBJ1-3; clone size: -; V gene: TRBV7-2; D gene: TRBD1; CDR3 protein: CASSLEGQGDTIYF; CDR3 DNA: TGTGCCAGCAGCTTAGAGGGACAGGGAGACACCATATATTTT
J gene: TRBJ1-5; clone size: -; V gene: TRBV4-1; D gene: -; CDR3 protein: CASSHTLTRGHQPQHF; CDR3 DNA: TGCGCCAGCAGCCATACGTTAACCAGGGGCCATCAGCCCCAGCATTTT
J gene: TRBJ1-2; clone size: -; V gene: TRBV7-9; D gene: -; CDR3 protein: CASSPDTYGYTF; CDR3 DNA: TGTGCCAGCAGCCCCGACACCTATGGCTACACCTTC
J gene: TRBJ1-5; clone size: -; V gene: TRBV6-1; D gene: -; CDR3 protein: CASSEERQRFSNQPQHF; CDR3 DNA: TGTGCCAGCAGTGAAGAGAGACAGAGATTTAGCAATCAGCCCCAGCATTTT
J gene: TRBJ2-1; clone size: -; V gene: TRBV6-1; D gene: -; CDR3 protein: CASIGTEQFF; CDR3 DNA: TGTGCCAGCATAGGGACAGAGCAGTTCTTC
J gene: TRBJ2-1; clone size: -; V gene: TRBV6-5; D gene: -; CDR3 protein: CASSRGARFYNEQFF; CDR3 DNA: TGTGCCAGCAGTCGAGGGGCACGATTTTACAATGAGCAGTTCTTC
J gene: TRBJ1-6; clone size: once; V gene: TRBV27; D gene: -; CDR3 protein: CASSLLYYNSPLHF; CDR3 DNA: TGTGCCAGCAGTTTGTTATATTATAATTCACCCCTCCACTTT
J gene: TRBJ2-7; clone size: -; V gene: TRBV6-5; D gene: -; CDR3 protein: CASTERYRDTQYF; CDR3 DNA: TGTGCCAGCACCGAACGGTACCGGGACACCCAGTACTTC
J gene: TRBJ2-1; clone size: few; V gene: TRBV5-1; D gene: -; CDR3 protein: CASSLAVGGTAYNEQFF; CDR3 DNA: TGCGCCAGCAGCTTGGCTGTCGGGGGCACGGCCTACAATGAGCAGTTCTTC
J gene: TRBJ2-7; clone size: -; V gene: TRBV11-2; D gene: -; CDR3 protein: CASSLAAGEVYEQYF; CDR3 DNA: TGTGCCAGCAGCTTAGCGGCAGGGGAAGTCTACGAGCAGTACTTC
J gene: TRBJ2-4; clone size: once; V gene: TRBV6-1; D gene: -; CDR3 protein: CASSEAPPPTPYF; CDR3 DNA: TGTGCCAGCAGTGAAGCGCCCCCCCCCACCCCTTACTTC
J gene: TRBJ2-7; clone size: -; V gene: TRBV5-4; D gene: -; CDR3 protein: CASSWVWHYEQYF; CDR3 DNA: TGTGCCAGCAGCTGGGTCTGGCACTACGAGCAGTACTTC
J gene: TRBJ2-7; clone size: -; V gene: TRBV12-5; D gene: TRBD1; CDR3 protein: CASGLDLDRAYYEQYF; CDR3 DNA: TGTGCTAGTGGTTTGGATCTCGACAGGGCGTACTACGAGCAGTACTTC